What follows is one TCR beta chain and its context. As yet, its antigen is unknown. Losses at the gene ends were 4 bases for V and 4 bases for J; bases not matched to a gene: 11. Germline-derived CDR1 and CDR2 are MNHNS and SASEGT. The CDR3 loop spans 16 amino acids. The PCR contained 60 Vbeta and 13 Jbeta primers. Authors' methods: In a later analysis, around 10 million of tens of millions of unique beta chains occurred in at least two donors. Clones were read by immunoSEQ multiplex PCR, and TCRdb kept only the in-frame ones, dropping some. From that table come the V and J calls and clone size; the DNA was used to work out D and trimming. Seen here are some 170,000 clones, about 9.4% observed once, and the top ten hold roughly 1.3%. This sample was taken from a study of cytomegalovirus exposure and HLA in healthy donors. Study conclusions and caveats: Using a false discovery rate of 0.05, a later analysis showed that 15,000 to 20,000 TCR beta sequences were associated with HLA alleles. Diagnosis of cytomegalovirus status made by the classifier reportedly showed high specificity and sensitivity.

The chain uses TRBV6-1 and TRBJ1-2; TRBD1 matches 8 bases. This sequence originates from a woman in her 30s in good health and CMV-seropositive. The sequenced material came from PBMCs. CDR3: CASSGPSRGQGYGYTF. In DNA, the CDR3 is TGTGCCAGCAGTGGGCCGTCCAGGGGGCAGGGCTATGGCTACACCTTC.